The rows below give T cell receptor beta chains drawn from one sample of a study of cytomegalovirus exposure and HLA in healthy donors. TCRdb's table, derived via immunoSEQ multiplex PCR, lists solely in-frame clones and lacks some. This sample carries 97,000 or so clones, 80% to 85% of them seen once, and the ten largest clones take about 1.5%. The sample consisted of PBMCs. These receptors all stem from a man in his forties in good health and CMV-seronegative. Both conserved end residues are trimmed from each CDR3. The order of the fields is V gene, J gene, CDR3 protein.

TRBV5-1	TRBJ1-1	ASSLQGFMNTEAF
TRBV7-2	TRBJ2-5	ASSGTGEKETQY
TRBV5-1	TRBJ2-2	ASSRRGDRGAGELF
TRBV2	TRBJ2-5	ASSEGLASETQY
TRBV27	TRBJ1-2	ASSQTPGTPYGYT
TRBV7-2	TRBJ2-7	ASSTTGGVRYEQY
TRBV5-1	TRBJ2-6	ASSSRASGANVLT
TRBV6-5	TRBJ1-2	ASKYGQSYGYT
TRBV11-2	TRBJ2-5	ASSYSGGARETQY
TRBV5-1	TRBJ1-4	ASSLNREIGEKLF
TRBV29-1	TRBJ2-3	SVITGDTDTQY
TRBV28	TRBJ2-5	ASTLGGGGGETQY
TRBV5-6	TRBJ2-5	ASSPGERETQY
TRBV7-9	TRBJ2-2	SSSAGDRVWELF
TRBV10-3	TRBJ1-5	AISRGTGKNQPQH
TRBV9	TRBJ1-2	ASSVGRGSDNYGYT
TRBV4-2	TRBJ2-2	ASSQGLAGGNTGELF
TRBV5-1	TRBJ2-5	ASSLERQATETQY
TRBV7-2	TRBJ2-3	ASSPRGGGPTDTQY
TRBV5-4	TRBJ2-7	ASSLDRGYEQY
TRBV5-1	TRBJ1-3	ASSLVGQTSGNTIY
TRBV5-8	TRBJ1-6	ASSLSRGQGSSYNSPLH
TRBV7-9	TRBJ1-2	SSSRDSYGYT
TRBV27	TRBJ1-2	ASSLSKGQGANYGYT
TRBV7-6	TRBJ1-1	ASSLATGPTSEAF
TRBV13	TRBJ2-7	ASSPGTGGNEQY
TRBV4-1	TRBJ1-5	ASGGQGNQPQH
TRBV30	TRBJ1-1	AWRTLEGSEAF
TRBV25-1	TRBJ1-5	ASSLAGSNQPQH
TRBV6-1	.	ASSDLRRTYEQY
TRBV6-6	TRBJ2-5	ASRNSGAQETQY